This T cell receptor beta chain is drawn from a study of identical twins. Whole-study results and caveats: While abundant cord blood beta clonotypes carried fewer insertions, memory repertoires showed no such pattern. Twins' surplus sharing was weaker for beta out-of-frame sequences.

The sample holds a few counts of this clonotype. Antigen specificity is unknown. Donors uniformly comprised healthy Caucasians. V lost 2 bases to trimming and J lost 7 bases; unmatched junction nucleotides: 3. Per the germline V gene, CDR1 is SGHRS and CDR2 is YFSETQ. The CDR3 is 14 residues long. Template switching added a universal primer site, and cDNA bore unique molecular identifiers. TCRdb reprocessed the 5' RACE reads via MiXCR and lists one record per CDR3 protein. The sample consists of some 260,000 distinct CDR3 sequences, more than 12% of them appearing once. Sequenced sample: memory (CD45RO+) T cells sorted from blood. V gene TRBV5-1 combines with J gene TRBJ1-6; 7 bases match TRBD1. The TCR comes from a young woman in good health. The DNA of the CDR3 is TGCGCCAGCAGCTTCCAGGGGGGGAATTCACCCCTCCACTTT. Its protein product is CASSFQGGNSPLHF.